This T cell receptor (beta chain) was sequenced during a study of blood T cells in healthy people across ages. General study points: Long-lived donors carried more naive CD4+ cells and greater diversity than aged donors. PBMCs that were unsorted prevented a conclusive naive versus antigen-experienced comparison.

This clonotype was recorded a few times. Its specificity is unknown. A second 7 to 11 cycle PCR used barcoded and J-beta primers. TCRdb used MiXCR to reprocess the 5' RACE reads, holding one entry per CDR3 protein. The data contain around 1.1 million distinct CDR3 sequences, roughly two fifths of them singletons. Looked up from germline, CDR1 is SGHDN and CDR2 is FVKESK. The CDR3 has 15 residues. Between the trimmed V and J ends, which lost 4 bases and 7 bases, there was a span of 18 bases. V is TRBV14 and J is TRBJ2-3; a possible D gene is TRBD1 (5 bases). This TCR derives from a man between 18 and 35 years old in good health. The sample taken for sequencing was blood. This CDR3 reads CASSPLRQGTNTQYF. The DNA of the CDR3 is TGTGCCAGCAGCCCTCTACGGCAGGGAACAAATACGCAGTATTTT.